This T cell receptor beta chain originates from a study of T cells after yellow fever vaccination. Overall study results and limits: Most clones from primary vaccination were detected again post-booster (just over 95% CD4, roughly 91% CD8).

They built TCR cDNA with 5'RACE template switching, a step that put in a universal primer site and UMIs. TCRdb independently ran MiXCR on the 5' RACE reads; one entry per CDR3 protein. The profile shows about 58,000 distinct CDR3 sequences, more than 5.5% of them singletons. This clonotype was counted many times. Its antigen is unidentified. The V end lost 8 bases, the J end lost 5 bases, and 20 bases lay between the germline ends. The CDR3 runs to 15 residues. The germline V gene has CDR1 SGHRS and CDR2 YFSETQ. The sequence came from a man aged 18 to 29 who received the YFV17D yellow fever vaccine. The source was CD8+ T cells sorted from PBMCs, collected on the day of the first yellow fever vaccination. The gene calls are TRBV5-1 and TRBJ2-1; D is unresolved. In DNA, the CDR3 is TGCGCCAGTAGTGCGGCCGTCCTCACAAACAATGAGCAGTTCTTC. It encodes CASSAAVLTNNEQFF.